Listed below are T cell receptor beta chains from one sample, sequenced in a study of cytomegalovirus exposure and HLA in healthy donors. The assay was immunoSEQ multiplex PCR, and TCRdb's table has in-frame clones only and misses some. This table has roughly 100,000 clones, approximately 69% appearing once. The sequencing input was PBMCs. These TCRs come from a man aged 30 to 39 in good health and CMV-seronegative. CDR3s include the opening cysteine and the closing phenylalanine or tryptophan. D genes are given only for firm matches. A row's size may be missing; if present it is once, few, many or a size class.

v_gene: TRBV29-1
d_gene: .
abundance: .
j_gene: TRBJ1-5
CDR3aa: CSVATGGQPQHF

v_gene: TRBV9
d_gene: .
abundance: .
j_gene: TRBJ2-2
CDR3aa: CASSATGFTGELFF

v_gene: TRBV5-8
d_gene: TRBD1
abundance: few
j_gene: TRBJ2-1
CDR3aa: CASSRTGAWSYNEQFF

v_gene: TRBV2
d_gene: .
abundance: once
j_gene: TRBJ1-2
CDR3aa: CASSTGFNYGYTF

v_gene: TRBV11-1
d_gene: TRBD1
abundance: .
j_gene: TRBJ2-1
CDR3aa: CASSLDRGVNNEQFF

v_gene: TRBV5-4
d_gene: TRBD2
abundance: .
j_gene: TRBJ2-1
CDR3aa: CASSLDVAGGGEQFF

v_gene: TRBV7-2
d_gene: .
abundance: .
j_gene: TRBJ1-6
CDR3aa: CASSTSASTNNSPLHF

v_gene: TRBV4-2
d_gene: .
abundance: .
j_gene: TRBJ1-1
CDR3aa: CASSQEVEGWSTEAFF

v_gene: TRBV2
d_gene: TRBD1
abundance: .
j_gene: TRBJ1-3
CDR3aa: CASSGRDRGSGNTIYF

v_gene: TRBV2
d_gene: TRBD2
abundance: few
j_gene: TRBJ2-3
CDR3aa: CASSPATSGITDTQYF

v_gene: TRBV5-1
d_gene: .
abundance: .
j_gene: TRBJ2-5
CDR3aa: CASSWGSGRRGETQYF

v_gene: TRBV5-1
d_gene: TRBD1
abundance: few
j_gene: TRBJ1-6
CDR3aa: CASSLAGTGVNSPLHF

v_gene: TRBV7-6
d_gene: .
abundance: .
j_gene: TRBJ2-1
CDR3aa: CASSLRGSYNEQFF

v_gene: TRBV7-2
d_gene: .
abundance: few
j_gene: TRBJ1-1
CDR3aa: CASSAGYSNTEAFF

v_gene: TRBV5-6
d_gene: TRBD2
abundance: .
j_gene: TRBJ2-7
CDR3aa: CASSWGLGVRDEQYF

v_gene: TRBV6-1
d_gene: TRBD1
abundance: once
j_gene: TRBJ1-1
CDR3aa: CASRRDRLNTEAFF

v_gene: TRBV30
d_gene: .
abundance: .
j_gene: TRBJ1-2
CDR3aa: CAWTEVYGYTF

v_gene: TRBV28
d_gene: .
abundance: .
j_gene: TRBJ1-2
CDR3aa: CASSLLQGSNTF

v_gene: TRBV7-2
d_gene: TRBD1
abundance: once
j_gene: TRBJ1-2
CDR3aa: CASSVGGSSYGYTF

v_gene: TRBV9
d_gene: TRBD1
abundance: .
j_gene: TRBJ2-3
CDR3aa: CASSPIRGQGIWDTQYF

v_gene: TRBV28
d_gene: .
abundance: .
j_gene: TRBJ1-6
CDR3aa: CASSSRWTVSDSPLHF

v_gene: TRBV4-2
d_gene: TRBD1
abundance: .
j_gene: TRBJ2-2
CDR3aa: CASSQGDRTGELFF

v_gene: TRBV11-1
d_gene: TRBD1
abundance: many
j_gene: TRBJ2-7
CDR3aa: CASSSGTANEQYF

v_gene: TRBV29-1
d_gene: .
abundance: .
j_gene: .
CDR3aa: CSVGRNYEQYF

v_gene: TRBV28
d_gene: .
abundance: .
j_gene: TRBJ2-2
CDR3aa: CASRYDRTNTGELFF

v_gene: TRBV5-1
d_gene: .
abundance: .
j_gene: TRBJ2-7
CDR3aa: CASSITGLRSYEQYF

v_gene: TRBV6-1
d_gene: TRBD1
abundance: .
j_gene: TRBJ2-2
CDR3aa: CASIPGTGGTGELFF

v_gene: TRBV11-2
d_gene: TRBD2
abundance: .
j_gene: TRBJ2-5
CDR3aa: CASGTPGLAGGPTETQYF

v_gene: TRBV2
d_gene: TRBD2
abundance: few
j_gene: TRBJ2-3
CDR3aa: CASSENGRQTQYF

v_gene: TRBV11-3
d_gene: TRBD1
abundance: once
j_gene: TRBJ1-3
CDR3aa: CASSRQGPGLSGNTIYF

v_gene: TRBV7-6
d_gene: .
abundance: once
j_gene: TRBJ1-2
CDR3aa: CASSSDSNYGYTF

v_gene: TRBV5-1
d_gene: .
abundance: .
j_gene: TRBJ1-3
CDR3aa: CASSFGSTGTYSGNTIYF

v_gene: TRBV6-1
d_gene: .
abundance: .
j_gene: TRBJ2-3
CDR3aa: CASSELVDTQYF

v_gene: TRBV5-8
d_gene: TRBD1
abundance: .
j_gene: TRBJ2-7
CDR3aa: CASSLTGGRTYEQYF

v_gene: TRBV5-8
d_gene: .
abundance: .
j_gene: TRBJ2-7
CDR3aa: CASSLTVEQYF

v_gene: TRBV23-1
d_gene: TRBD1
abundance: .
j_gene: TRBJ1-4
CDR3aa: CASSPGQVGGEGKLFF

v_gene: TRBV7-8
d_gene: TRBD1
abundance: few
j_gene: TRBJ2-7
CDR3aa: CASSASFLPGTGRYEQYF

v_gene: TRBV6-5
d_gene: .
abundance: .
j_gene: TRBJ2-1
CDR3aa: CASSYEHGNEQFF

v_gene: TRBV18
d_gene: TRBD1
abundance: few
j_gene: TRBJ1-1
CDR3aa: CASSPKSGQVQGNTEAFF

v_gene: TRBV11-3
d_gene: .
abundance: .
j_gene: TRBJ2-7
CDR3aa: CASSFPGLSSYEQYF